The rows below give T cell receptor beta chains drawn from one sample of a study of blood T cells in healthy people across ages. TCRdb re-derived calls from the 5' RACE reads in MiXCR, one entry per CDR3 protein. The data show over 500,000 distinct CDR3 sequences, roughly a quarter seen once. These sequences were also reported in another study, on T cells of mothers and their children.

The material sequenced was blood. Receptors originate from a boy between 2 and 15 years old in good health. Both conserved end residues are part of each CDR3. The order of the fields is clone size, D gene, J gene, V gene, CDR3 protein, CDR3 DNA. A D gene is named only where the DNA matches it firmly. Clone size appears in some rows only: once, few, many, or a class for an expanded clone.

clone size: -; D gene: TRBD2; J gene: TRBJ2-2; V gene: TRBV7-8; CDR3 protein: CASSFPSGGSTGELFF; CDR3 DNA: TGTGCCAGCAGCTTTCCTAGCGGGGGTAGCACCGGGGAGCTGTTTTTT
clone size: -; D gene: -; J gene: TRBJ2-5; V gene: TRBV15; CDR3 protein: CATSRRDSLWQETQYF; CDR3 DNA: TGTGCCACCAGCAGGCGGGACTCCCTTTGGCAAGAGACCCAGTACTTC
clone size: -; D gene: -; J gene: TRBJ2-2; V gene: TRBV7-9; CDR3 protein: CASWDAQDNTGELFF; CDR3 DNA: TGTGCCAGTTGGGACGCGCAAGATAACACCGGGGAGCTGTTTTTT
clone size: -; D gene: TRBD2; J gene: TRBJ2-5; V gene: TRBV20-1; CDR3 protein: CSARTSGGFQETQYF; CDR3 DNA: TGCAGTGCGAGGACTAGCGGGGGTTTCCAAGAGACCCAGTACTTC
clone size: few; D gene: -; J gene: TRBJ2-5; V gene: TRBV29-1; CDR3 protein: CSVEDFLVQETQYF; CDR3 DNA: TGCAGCGTTGAAGATTTTCTGGTCCAAGAGACCCAGTACTTC
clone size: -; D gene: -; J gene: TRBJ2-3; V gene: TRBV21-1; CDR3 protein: CASSKESGSGSISDTQYF; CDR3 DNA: TGTGCCAGCAGCAAAGAGTCGGGTAGCGGGAGTATCTCAGATACGCAGTATTTT
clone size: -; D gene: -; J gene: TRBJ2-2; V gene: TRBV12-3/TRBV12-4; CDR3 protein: CASSFRVGSVNTGELFF; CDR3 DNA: TGTGCCAGCAGTTTTAGGGTTGGTAGCGTGAACACCGGGGAGCTGTTTTTT
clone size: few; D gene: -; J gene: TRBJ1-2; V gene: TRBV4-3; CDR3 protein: CASSQDQIRARANGYGYTF; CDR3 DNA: TGCGCCAGCAGCCAAGATCAAATCAGGGCACGCGCGAATGGCTATGGCTACACCTTC
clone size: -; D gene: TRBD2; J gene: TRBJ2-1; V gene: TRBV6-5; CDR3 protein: CASSYSLAGAREQFF; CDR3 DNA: TGTGCCAGCAGTTACTCCCTAGCGGGAGCGCGTGAGCAGTTCTTC
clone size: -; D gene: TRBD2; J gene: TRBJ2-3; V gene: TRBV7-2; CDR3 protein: CASSPGLADGTNTQYF; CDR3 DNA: TGTGCCAGCAGCCCGGGACTAGCGGACGGCACGAATACGCAGTATTTT
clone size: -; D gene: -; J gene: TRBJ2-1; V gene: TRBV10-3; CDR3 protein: CAISFRGEAYNEQFF; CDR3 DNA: TGTGCCATCAGTTTCAGGGGGGAAGCCTACAATGAGCAGTTCTTC
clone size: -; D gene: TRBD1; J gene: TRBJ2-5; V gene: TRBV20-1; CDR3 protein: CSAADRGQETQYF; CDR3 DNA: TGCAGTGCTGCGGACAGGGGCCAAGAGACCCAGTACTTC
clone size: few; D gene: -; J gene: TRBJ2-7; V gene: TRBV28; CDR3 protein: CASSFYRAYEQYF; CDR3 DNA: TGTGCCAGCAGTTTTTACAGAGCCTACGAGCAGTACTTC
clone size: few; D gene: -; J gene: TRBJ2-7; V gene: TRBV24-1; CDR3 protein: CATGEVPSYEQYF; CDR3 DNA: TGTGCCACCGGGGAAGTCCCCTCCTACGAGCAGTACTTC
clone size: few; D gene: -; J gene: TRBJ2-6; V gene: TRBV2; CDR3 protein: CASSENGAGANVLTF; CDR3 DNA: TGTGCCAGCAGTGAAAATGGGGCTGGGGCCAACGTCCTGACTTTC
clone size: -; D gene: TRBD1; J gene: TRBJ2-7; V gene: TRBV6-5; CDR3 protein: CASRQTGGRNEQYF; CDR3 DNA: TGTGCCAGCAGGCAGACAGGGGGAAGGAACGAGCAGTACTTC
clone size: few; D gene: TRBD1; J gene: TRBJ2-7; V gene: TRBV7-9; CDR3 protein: CASSDLGQGPSYEQYF; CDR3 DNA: TGTGCCAGCAGCGACTTAGGACAGGGACCCTCCTACGAGCAGTACTTC
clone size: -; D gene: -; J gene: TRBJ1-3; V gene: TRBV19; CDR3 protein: CASEAGVGNTIYF; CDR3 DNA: TGTGCCAGCGAAGCAGGGGTCGGAAACACCATATATTTT
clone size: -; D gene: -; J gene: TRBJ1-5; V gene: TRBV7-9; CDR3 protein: CASSAGTRPQHF; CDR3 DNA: TGTGCCAGCAGCGCCGGGACAAGGCCCCAGCATTTT
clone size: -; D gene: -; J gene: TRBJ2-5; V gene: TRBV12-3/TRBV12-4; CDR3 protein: CASSLRGRAETQYF; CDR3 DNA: TGTGCCAGCAGTTTAAGGGGCAGGGCGGAGACCCAGTACTTC
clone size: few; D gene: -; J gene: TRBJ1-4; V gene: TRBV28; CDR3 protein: CASSLSGRGEKLFF; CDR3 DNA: TGTGCCAGCAGTTTATCAGGGAGGGGGGAAAAACTGTTTTTT
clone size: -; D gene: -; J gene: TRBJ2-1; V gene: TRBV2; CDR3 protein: CASSQLAYNEQFF; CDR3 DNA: TGTGCCAGCAGCCAGCTTGCCTACAATGAGCAGTTCTTC
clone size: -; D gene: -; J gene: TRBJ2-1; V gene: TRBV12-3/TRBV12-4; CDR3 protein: CASSLPSSYNEQFF; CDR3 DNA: TGTGCCAGCAGTTTACCTAGCTCTTACAATGAGCAGTTCTTC
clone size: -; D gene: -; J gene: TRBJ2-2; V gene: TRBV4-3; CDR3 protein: CASSPLVRRTGELFF; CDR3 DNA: TGCGCCAGCAGCCCCCTCGTGCGGCGCACCGGGGAGCTGTTTTTT
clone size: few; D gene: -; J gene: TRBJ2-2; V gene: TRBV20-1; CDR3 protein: CSARGFAGAATGELFF; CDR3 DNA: TGCAGTGCTAGAGGATTTGCGGGGGCGGCCACCGGGGAGCTGTTTTTT
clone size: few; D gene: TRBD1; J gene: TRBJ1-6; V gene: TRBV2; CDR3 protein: CASRTGVDNSPLHF; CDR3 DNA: TGTGCCAGCCGTACAGGGGTGGATAATTCACCCCTCCACTTT
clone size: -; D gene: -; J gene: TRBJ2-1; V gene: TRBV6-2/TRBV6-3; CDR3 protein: CASSYHLPRLGSNEQFF; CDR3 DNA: TGTGCCAGCAGTTACCATCTCCCCAGGTTAGGGAGCAATGAGCAGTTCTTC
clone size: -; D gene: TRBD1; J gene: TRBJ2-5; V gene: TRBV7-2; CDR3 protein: CASSYEGTGGTTQYF; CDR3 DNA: TGTGCCAGCAGCTATGAGGGGACAGGGGGCACGACCCAGTACTTC
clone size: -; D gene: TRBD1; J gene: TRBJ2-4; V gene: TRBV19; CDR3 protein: CASSADRADIQYF; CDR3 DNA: TGTGCCAGTAGTGCTGACAGGGCTGACATTCAGTACTTC
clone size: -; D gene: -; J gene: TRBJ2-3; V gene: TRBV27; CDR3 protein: CASSFGPPADSKTTDTQYF; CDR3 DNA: TGTGCCAGCAGTTTTGGGCCCCCGGCCGACTCAAAAACGACAGATACGCAGTATTTT
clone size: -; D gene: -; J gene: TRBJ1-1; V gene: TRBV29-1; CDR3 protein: CSVEGGATEAFF; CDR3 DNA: TGCAGCGTCGAGGGCGGGGCCACTGAAGCTTTCTTT
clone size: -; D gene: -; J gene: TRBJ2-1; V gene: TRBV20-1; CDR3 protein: CSASDLSNEQFF; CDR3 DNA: TGCAGTGCCAGCGACCTGTCAAATGAGCAGTTCTTC